This T cell receptor beta chain was identified during a study of response to subunit inactivated influenza vaccine (dated by TCRdb to 2016 to 2019). Study-wide context: To follow how T cells responded to a trivalent subunit inactivated influenza vaccine, the researchers relied on deep quantitative profiling of the T cell receptor repertoire.

The paper's findings and limits, for the study overall: The authors proposed that each seasonal influenza vaccination may bring in only a limited number of new T cells.

As encoded in the germline V gene (reference sequence), CDR1 is DFQATT while CDR2 is SNEGSKA. V is shortened by 1 base, J by 1 base, and the region joining them spans 10 bases. Counted from cysteine to phenylalanine, this CDR3 has 14 amino acids. The CDR3 DNA has 42 bases and is translated from base 1. Comments on this clonotype: Its recognized antigen is unknown. Base qualities are not recorded, but no much larger clone differs from it by a single base.

Libraries were prepared through RT-PCR. The sequencer was an Illumina HiSeq 2500. TCRdb's own reprocessing of the public reads used fastp at Q25 and MiXCR and kept productive beta chains. Rows are combined by CDR3 protein, so each entry shows the most common genes and DNA. This sample holds more than 550,000 distinct CDR3 sequences; 10% to 15% were observed only once. About 9.4% of the sample lies in the top ten. The origin of this receptor is a man in his fifties or sixties who received an inactivated influenza vaccine. Donor details come from another sample of the same person, matched by shared clones. Here the sequenced sample was PBMCs from blood, taken on the day of vaccination. In this chain, TRBV20-1 is recombined with TRBJ2-5; 6 matching bases give a weak D call of TRBD1. The CDR3: CSARVGAFQETQYF. Read as DNA, the sequence is TGCAGTGCTAGAGTGGGGGCCTTCCAAGAGACCCAGTACTTC.